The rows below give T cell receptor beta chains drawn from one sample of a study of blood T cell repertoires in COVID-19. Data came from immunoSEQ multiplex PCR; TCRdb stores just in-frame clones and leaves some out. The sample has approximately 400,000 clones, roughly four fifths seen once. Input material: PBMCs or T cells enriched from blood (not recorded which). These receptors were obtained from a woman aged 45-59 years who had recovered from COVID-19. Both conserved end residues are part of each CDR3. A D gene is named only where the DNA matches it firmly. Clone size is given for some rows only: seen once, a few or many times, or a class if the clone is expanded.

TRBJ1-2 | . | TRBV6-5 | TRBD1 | CASSRSGTGIYGYTF | TGTGCCAGCAGTAGATCCGGGACAGGGATCTATGGCTACACCTTC
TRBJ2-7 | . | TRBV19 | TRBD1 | CASSSGQGYEQYF | TGTGCCAGTAGTTCGGGACAGGGTTACGAGCAGTACTTC
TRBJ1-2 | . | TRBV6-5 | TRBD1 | CASSLDRDYGYTF | TGTGCCAGCAGTCTGGACAGGGACTATGGCTACACCTTC
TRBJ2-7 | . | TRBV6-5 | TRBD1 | CATSWTGDMGEQYF | TGTGCCACTAGCTGGACAGGGGACATGGGGGAGCAGTACTTC
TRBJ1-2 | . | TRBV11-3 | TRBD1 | CASSSGTGDYGYTF | TGTGCCAGCAGCTCCGGGACAGGGGACTATGGCTACACCTTC
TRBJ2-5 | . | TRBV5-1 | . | CASSLVQQETQYF | TGCGCCAGCAGCTTGGTCCAGCAAGAGACCCAGTACTTC
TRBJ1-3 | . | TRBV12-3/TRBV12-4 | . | CASQLRTRNTIYF | TGTGCCAGCCAACTCAGGACAAGAAACACCATATATTTT
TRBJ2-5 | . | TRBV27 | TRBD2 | CASSRATSGLGETQYF | TGTGCCAGCAGCAGAGCAACTAGCGGCCTCGGGGAGACCCAGTACTTC
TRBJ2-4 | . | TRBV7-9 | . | CASSFFGDSENIQYF | TGTGCCAGCAGCTTTTTCGGGGACTCCGAAAACATTCAGTACTTC
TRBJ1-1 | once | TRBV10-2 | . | CASRGGEGPTEAFF | TGCGCCAGCAGAGGGGGAGAGGGACCCACTGAAGCTTTCTTT
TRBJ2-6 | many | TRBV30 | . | CAWSHAGANVLTF | TGTGCCTGGAGCCATGCTGGGGCCAACGTCCTGACTTTC
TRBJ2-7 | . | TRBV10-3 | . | CATQDYEQYF | TGTGCCACCCAGGACTACGAGCAGTACTTC
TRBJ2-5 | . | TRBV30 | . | CAWLSGAGATQYF | TGTGCCTGGCTTAGCGGAGCCGGTGCGACCCAGTACTTC
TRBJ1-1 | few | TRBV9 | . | CASSVGRAMNTEAFF | TGTGCCAGCAGCGTAGGGCGGGCAATGAACACTGAAGCTTTCTTT
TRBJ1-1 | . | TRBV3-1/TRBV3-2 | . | CASSQAVGVATEAFF | TGTGCCAGCAGCCAAGCAGTAGGGGTTGCAACTGAAGCTTTCTTT
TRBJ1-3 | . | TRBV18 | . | CASSPWGVAGNTIYF | TGTGCCAGCTCACCATGGGGCGTGGCTGGAAACACCATATATTTT
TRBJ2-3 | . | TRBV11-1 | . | CASSFNTDTQYF | TGTGCCAGCAGCTTTAACACAGATACGCAGTATTTT
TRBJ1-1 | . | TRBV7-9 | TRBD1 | CASSLQGAMTEAFF | TGTGCCAGCAGCTTACAGGGGGCCATGACTGAAGCTTTCTTT
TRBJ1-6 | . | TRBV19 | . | CASSISGQGVNSPLHF | TGTGCCAGTAGTATCTCAGGGCAGGGTGTAAATTCACCCCTCCACTTT
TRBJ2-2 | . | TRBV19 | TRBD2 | CASSPLAGTGELFF | TGTGCCAGTAGTCCGTTAGCGGGAACCGGGGAGCTGTTTTTT
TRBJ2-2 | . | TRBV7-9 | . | CASSLGGSTGELFF | TGTGCCAGCAGCTTAGGCGGTAGCACCGGGGAGCTGTTTTTT
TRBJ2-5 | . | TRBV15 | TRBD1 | CATSITGAETQYF | TGTGCCACCAGCATCACAGGGGCGGAGACCCAGTACTTC
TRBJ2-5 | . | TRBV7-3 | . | CASSSGETQYF | TGTGCCAGCAGCTCCGGTGAGACCCAGTACTTC
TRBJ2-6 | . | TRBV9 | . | CASSGGLQRVSGANVLTF | TGTGCCAGCAGCGGGGGACTCCAACGGGTCTCTGGGGCCAACGTCCTGACTTTC
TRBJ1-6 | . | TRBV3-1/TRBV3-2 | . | CASTRTGAYNSPLHF | TGTGCCAGCACCCGGACGGGAGCCTATAATTCACCCCTCCACTTT
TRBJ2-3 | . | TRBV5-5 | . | CASSFLDSRTDTQYF | TGTGCCAGCAGCTTTTTAGATTCCCGCACAGATACGCAGTATTTT
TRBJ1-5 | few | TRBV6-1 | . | CASSEVVTNQPQHF | TGTGCCAGCAGTGAAGTGGTTACTAATCAGCCCCAGCATTTT
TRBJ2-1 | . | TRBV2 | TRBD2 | CASSFSGSRNEQFF | TGTGCCAGCAGTTTTAGCGGGAGCAGGAATGAGCAGTTCTTC
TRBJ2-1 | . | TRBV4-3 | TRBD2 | CASSPSVTSGSFEQFF | TGCGCCAGCAGCCCCTCGGTGACTAGCGGGAGCTTTGAGCAGTTCTTC
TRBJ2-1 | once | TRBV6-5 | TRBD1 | CASSYPGQGTYNEQFF | TGTGCCAGCAGTTACCCCGGACAGGGGACCTACAATGAGCAGTTCTTC
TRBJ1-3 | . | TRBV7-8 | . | CASSFVRMPGSGNTIYF | TGTGCCAGCAGCTTCGTCAGGATGCCGGGATCTGGAAACACCATATATTTT
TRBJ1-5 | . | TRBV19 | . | CASSIRQPDQPQHF | TGTGCCAGTAGTATCCGACAGCCAGATCAGCCCCAGCATTTT
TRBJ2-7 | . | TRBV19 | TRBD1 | CASSPTDRGGEQYF | TGTGCCAGTAGTCCAACGGACAGGGGCGGCGAGCAGTACTTC
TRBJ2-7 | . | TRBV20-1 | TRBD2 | CSASGAERGTPSEQYF | TGCAGTGCTAGTGGTGCGGAGCGGGGAACCCCTTCCGAGCAGTACTTC
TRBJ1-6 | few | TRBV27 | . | CASSLSFRLSSYNSPLHF | TGTGCCAGCAGTTTATCGTTCAGACTGAGCTCCTATAATTCACCCCTCCACTTT
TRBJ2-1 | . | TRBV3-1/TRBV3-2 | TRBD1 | CASSQGTGRQFF | TGTGCCAGCAGCCAAGGGACAGGACGTCAGTTCTTC
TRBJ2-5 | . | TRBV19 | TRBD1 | CASRGNRGDRETQYF | TGTGCCAGTAGGGGAAACAGGGGTGATAGGGAGACCCAGTACTTC
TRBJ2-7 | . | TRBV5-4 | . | CASSLIGSPSYEQYF | TGTGCCAGCAGCTTGATCGGGAGTCCTTCTTACGAGCAGTACTTC
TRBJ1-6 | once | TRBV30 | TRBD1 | CAGGTGHSPLHF | TGTGCCGGCGGGACAGGTCATTCACCCCTCCACTTT
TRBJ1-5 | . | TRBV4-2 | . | CASSQDPGHPNSNQPQHF | TGTGCCAGCAGCCAAGACCCGGGACACCCAAATAGCAATCAGCCCCAGCATTTT
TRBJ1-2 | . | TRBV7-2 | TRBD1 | CASSYDRAGGYTF | TGTGCCAGCAGCTACGACAGGGCCGGCGGCTACACCTTC
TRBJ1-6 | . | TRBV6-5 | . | CASSFRTDLYNSPLHF | TGTGCCAGCAGTTTCAGGACAGATCTCTATAATTCACCCCTCCACTTT
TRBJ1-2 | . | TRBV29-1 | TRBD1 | CSVEGGTGDSGYTF | TGCAGCGTTGAAGGAGGGACAGGGGACTCTGGCTACACCTTC
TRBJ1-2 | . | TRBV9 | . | CASSVSQIYGYTF | TGTGCCAGCAGCGTATCGCAGATCTATGGCTACACCTTC
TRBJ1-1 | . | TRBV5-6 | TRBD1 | CASSLAQGALNTEAFF | TGTGCCAGCAGCTTGGCCCAGGGGGCCTTGAACACTGAAGCTTTCTTT
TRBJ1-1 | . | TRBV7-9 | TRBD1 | CASSSGQGNTEAFF | TGTGCCAGCAGCTCCGGACAGGGGAACACTGAAGCTTTCTTT
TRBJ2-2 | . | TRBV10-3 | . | CAISETGTGELFF | TGTGCCATCAGTGAAACAGGGACCGGGGAGCTGTTTTTT
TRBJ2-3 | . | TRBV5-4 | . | CASTRRATDTQYF | TGTGCCAGTACCCGGCGGGCCACAGATACGCAGTATTTT
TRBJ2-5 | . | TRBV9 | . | CASSVDLSGSSTQYF | TGTGCCAGCAGCGTAGATTTGTCAGGGTCTTCGACCCAGTACTTC
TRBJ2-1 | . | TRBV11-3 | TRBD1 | CASSFQGAGYEQFF | TGTGCCAGCAGCTTCCAGGGGGCGGGCTATGAGCAGTTCTTC
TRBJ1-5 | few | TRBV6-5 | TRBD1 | CASSYTGANQPQHF | TGTGCCAGCAGTTACACAGGGGCCAATCAGCCCCAGCATTTT
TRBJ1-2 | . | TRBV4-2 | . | CASSQDLGQLNYGYTF | TGTGCCAGCAGCCAAGATTTGGGACAACTAAACTATGGCTACACCTTC
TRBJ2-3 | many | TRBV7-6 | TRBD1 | CASSLGDRDTDTQYF | TGTGCCAGCAGCTTAGGGGACAGGGATACAGATACGCAGTATTTT